A selection of T cell receptor beta chains follows, all from one sample in a study of cytomegalovirus exposure and HLA in healthy donors. Assay used: immunoSEQ multiplex PCR; TCRdb lists only in-frame clones, some missing. This table has approximately 170,000 clones, about 84% appearing once. The source material was PBMCs. Every receptor here comes from a man in his fifties in good health and CMV-seropositive. Both conserved end residues are part of each CDR3. D genes are given only for firm matches. The size of a clone is reported for some rows only, either as once, few or many, or as a class for expanded clones.

>NA|TRBD1|TRBV2|16|TRBJ2-5
CASSTAGTGSQETQYF
TGTGCCAGCAGTACTGCCGGGACAGGGTCCCAAGAGACCCAGTACTTC
>once|NA|TRBV18|15|TRBJ2-7
CASSPNVGGGDEQYF
TGTGCCAGCTCACCCAACGTGGGTGGGGGCGACGAGCAGTACTTC
>NA|TRBD1|TRBV2|14|TRBJ2-3
CASVTGTGRTTQYF
TGTGCCAGCGTTACCGGGACAGGTAGGACTACGCAGTATTTT
>once|TRBD1|TRBV28|13|TRBJ1-4
CASRRDRGEKLFF
TGTGCCAGCAGGAGGGACAGAGGCGAAAAACTGTTTTTT
>NA|TRBD1|TRBV23-1|16|TRBJ2-7
CASSPYPDRELMEQYF
TGCGCCAGCAGTCCTTACCCCGACAGGGAACTTATGGAGCAGTACTTC
>NA|TRBD1|TRBV30|14|TRBJ2-1
CAWSGGGQGHEQFF
TGTGCCTGGAGCGGCGGGGGACAGGGACATGAGCAGTTCTTC
>NA|TRBD2|TRBV6-1|15|TRBJ2-5
CASSRLRLARETQYF
TGTGCCAGCAGTCGGCTGCGACTAGCGCGAGAGACCCAGTACTTC
>once|NA|TRBV9|14|TRBJ2-2
CASSVVSGTGELFF
TGTGCCAGCAGCGTAGTATCGGGAACCGGGGAGCTGTTTTTT
>NA|TRBD1|TRBV5-1|14|TRBJ1-2
CASSPGTVGYGYTF
TGCGCCAGCAGCCCGGGGACAGTGGGCTATGGCTACACCTTC
>NA|NA|TRBV23-1|17|TRBJ2-7
CASSQSAGAGCNYEQYF
TGCGCCAGCAGTCAATCGGCAGGGGCAGGGTGCAACTACGAGCAGTACTTC
>NA|NA|TRBV28|15|TRBJ2-7
CASSLHLATSLEQYF
TGTGCCAGCAGTTTACACCTAGCCACCTCCCTCGAGCAGTACTTC
>NA|NA|TRBV7-9|14|TRBJ1-4
CASSREVRSEKLFF
TGTGCCAGCAGCCGGGAAGTGAGATCCGAAAAACTGTTTTTT
>few|TRBD2|TRBV14|18|TRBJ2-3
CASSQDHWAGVPTDTQYF
TGTGCCAGCAGCCAAGATCATTGGGCGGGAGTCCCCACAGATACGCAGTATTTT